A selection of T cell receptor beta chains follows, all from one sample in a study of shared clonotypes between healthy human individuals. Repertoires were generated with immunoSEQ multiplex PCR, while TCRdb's copy carries only in-frame clones and drops some. The sample records roughly 700,000 clones, approximately 79% being singletons. Sample: memory CD4+ T cells sorted from blood. Source of these receptors: a woman under 40 in good health. Both conserved end residues are part of each CDR3. Fields, in order: D gene, J gene, V gene, CDR3 protein, CDR3 DNA. The D gene is left open where the match is weak.

>TRBD2|TRBJ2-7|TRBV27
CASRLAGASPYYEQYF
TGTGCCAGCAGACTAGCGGGAGCATCGCCGTATTACGAGCAGTACTTC
>NA|TRBJ2-7|TRBV10-2
CASTPGLFYEQYF
TGCGCCAGCACCCCGGGACTCTTCTACGAGCAGTACTTC
>NA|TRBJ2-3|TRBV4-1
CASSQGGGVDTQYF
TGCGCCAGCAGCCAAGGAGGGGGGGTAGATACGCAGTATTTT
>NA|TRBJ2-7|TRBV19
CASSMGGKTYEQYF
TGTGCCAGTAGTATGGGCGGGAAAACCTACGAGCAGTACTTC
>TRBD1|TRBJ2-2|TRBV25-1
CASSGRDRFTGELFF
TGTGCCAGCAGTGGCCGGGACAGGTTCACCGGGGAGCTGTTTTTT
>TRBD1|TRBJ2-7|TRBV7-3
CASSTDRGSSYEQYF
TGTGCCAGCAGCACCGACAGGGGAAGCTCCTACGAGCAGTACTTC
>NA|TRBJ2-1|TRBV9
CASSVGRRNNEQFF
TGTGCCAGCAGCGTAGGTAGACGCAACAATGAGCAGTTCTTC
>NA|TRBJ2-5|TRBV5-1
CASSPGSQETQYF
TGCGCCAGCAGCCCCGGGAGTCAAGAGACCCAGTACTTC
>TRBD2|TRBJ2-1|TRBV19
CASRKLASGNEQFF
TGTGCCAGTAGGAAGTTAGCTAGCGGCAATGAGCAGTTCTTC
>TRBD1|TRBJ1-5|TRBV4-1
CASSQVRTGSQPQHF
TGCGCCAGCAGCCAAGTGAGGACAGGATCTCAGCCCCAGCATTTT
>NA|TRBJ2-1|TRBV29-1
CSVELGAKPDNEQFF
TGCAGCGTTGAGTTGGGGGCGAAACCGGACAATGAGCAGTTCTTC
>NA|TRBJ1-1|TRBV28
CASSLRQSSTEAFF
TGTGCCAGCAGTTTAAGACAGTCTTCCACTGAAGCTTTCTTT
>NA|TRBJ2-1|TRBV7-6
CASSLGEIQEQFF
TGTGCCAGCAGCTTGGGCGAGATTCAGGAGCAGTTCTTC
>NA|TRBJ2-7|TRBV11-2
CASSPPWYEQYF
TGTGCCAGCAGCCCACCTTGGTACGAGCAGTACTTC
>NA|TRBJ2-1|TRBV7-2
CANGMSDEQFF
TGTGCCAACGGTATGAGTGATGAGCAGTTCTTC
>TRBD1|TRBJ1-2|TRBV29-1
CSVEQDRGLVGYTF
TGCAGCGTTGAACAGGACAGGGGGCTTGTTGGCTACACCTTC
>NA|TRBJ2-1|TRBV19
CAVVAADEQFF
TGTGCCGTCGTAGCGGCCGACGAGCAGTTCTTC